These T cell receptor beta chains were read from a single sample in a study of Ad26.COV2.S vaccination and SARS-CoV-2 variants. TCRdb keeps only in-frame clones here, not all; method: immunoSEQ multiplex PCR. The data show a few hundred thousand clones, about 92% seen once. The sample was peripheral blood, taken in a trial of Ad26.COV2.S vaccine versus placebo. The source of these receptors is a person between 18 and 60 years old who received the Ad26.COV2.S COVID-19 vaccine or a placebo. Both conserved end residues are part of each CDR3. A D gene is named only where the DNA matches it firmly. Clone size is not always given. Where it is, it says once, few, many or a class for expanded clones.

cdr3_nt: TGTGCCAGCAGTATCAGGCCCTACGAGCAGTACTTC
cdr3_aa: CASSIRPYEQYF
clone_size: once
v_call: TRBV6-5
d_call: NA
j_call: TRBJ2-7

cdr3_nt: TGTGCCAGCAGCTTGGGCTCTAGCGCACAAGAGACCCAGTACTTC
cdr3_aa: CASSLGSSAQETQYF
clone_size: NA
v_call: TRBV5-4
d_call: NA
j_call: TRBJ2-5

cdr3_nt: TGTGCCAGTAGTATACCGTCGGACAGGGGTTGGGGCTACACCTTC
cdr3_aa: CASSIPSDRGWGYTF
clone_size: NA
v_call: TRBV19
d_call: TRBD1
j_call: TRBJ1-2

cdr3_nt: TGTGCCAGCAGCCAAGAAAAGGGGATTGGAGACAATGAGCAGTTCTTC
cdr3_aa: CASSQEKGIGDNEQFF
clone_size: NA
v_call: TRBV3-1/TRBV3-2
d_call: NA
j_call: TRBJ2-1

cdr3_nt: TGTGCCAGCAGTCCCTTGGGCGGGAGTGGGGAGACCCAGTACTTC
cdr3_aa: CASSPLGGSGETQYF
clone_size: NA
v_call: TRBV28
d_call: TRBD2
j_call: TRBJ2-5

cdr3_nt: TGTGCCACCAGCAGAGATATTTCGAGGGGGGACTACGAGCAGTACTTC
cdr3_aa: CATSRDISRGDYEQYF
clone_size: NA
v_call: TRBV15
d_call: NA
j_call: TRBJ2-7

cdr3_nt: TGTGCCAGCAGCCCAGTGGACGGCGGGGAGCTGTTTTTT
cdr3_aa: CASSPVDGGELFF
clone_size: few
v_call: TRBV7-9
d_call: NA
j_call: TRBJ2-2

cdr3_nt: TGTGCCAGCAGTCGGCCGACACAGGGGGTCACCGGGGAGCTGTTTTTT
cdr3_aa: CASSRPTQGVTGELFF
clone_size: NA
v_call: TRBV6-6
d_call: TRBD1
j_call: TRBJ2-2

cdr3_nt: TGTGCCAGCAGCCTGGTCGGGTCTAGCGGGAGGTCCGGGGAGCTGTTTTTT
cdr3_aa: CASSLVGSSGRSGELFF
clone_size: NA
v_call: TRBV3-1/TRBV3-2
d_call: TRBD2
j_call: TRBJ2-2

cdr3_nt: TGTGCCAGCAGCCAACGTAGCGGGGAAGAGACCCAGTACTTC
cdr3_aa: CASSQRSGEETQYF
clone_size: NA
v_call: TRBV7-2
d_call: TRBD2
j_call: TRBJ2-5

cdr3_nt: TGTGCCAGTAGTTCCGGGGGCGAATATGGGGCCAACGTCCTGACTTTC
cdr3_aa: CASSSGGEYGANVLTF
clone_size: NA
v_call: TRBV19
d_call: NA
j_call: TRBJ2-6

cdr3_nt: TGCAGTGGGCTAGATCAAGAGACCCAGTACTTC
cdr3_aa: CSGLDQETQYF
clone_size: NA
v_call: TRBV20-1
d_call: NA
j_call: TRBJ2-5

cdr3_nt: TGTGCCAGCAGTTTTAGTAGCGGGAGGAGCGGGACAGATACGCAGTATTTT
cdr3_aa: CASSFSSGRSGTDTQYF
clone_size: NA
v_call: TRBV5-4
d_call: TRBD2
j_call: TRBJ2-3

cdr3_nt: TGCGCCAGCAGCCGTGGCCCTAGCGGCGGTGGAAGCACAGATACGCAGTATTTT
cdr3_aa: CASSRGPSGGGSTDTQYF
clone_size: NA
v_call: TRBV4-3
d_call: TRBD2
j_call: TRBJ2-3

cdr3_nt: TGTGCCATCAGTAGGGAGGACGAAGCCTACGAGCAGTACTTC
cdr3_aa: CAISREDEAYEQYF
clone_size: NA
v_call: TRBV10-3
d_call: NA
j_call: TRBJ2-7

cdr3_nt: TGTGCCAGCGCAGTGTGGGCGGGAGGGCAAGAGACCCAGTACTTC
cdr3_aa: CASAVWAGGQETQYF
clone_size: NA
v_call: TRBV5-5
d_call: TRBD2
j_call: TRBJ2-5

cdr3_nt: TGTGCCACCAGCAGAGATCGGTACAGTAACTATGGCTACACCTTC
cdr3_aa: CATSRDRYSNYGYTF
clone_size: once
v_call: TRBV15
d_call: NA
j_call: TRBJ1-2

cdr3_nt: TGTGCCAGCAGCCGACTGACAGGGAGAGCCGAAGCTTTCTTT
cdr3_aa: CASSRLTGRAEAFF
clone_size: NA
v_call: TRBV6-2/TRBV6-3
d_call: TRBD1
j_call: TRBJ1-1

cdr3_nt: TGTGCCTGGAAGGAGTACAGCTGGAATTCACCCCTCCACTTT
cdr3_aa: CAWKEYSWNSPLHF
clone_size: NA
v_call: TRBV30
d_call: NA
j_call: TRBJ1-6

cdr3_nt: TGTGCCAGCTCATCCTCTGCGGGCTACAATGAGCAGTTCTTC
cdr3_aa: CASSSSAGYNEQFF
clone_size: NA
v_call: TRBV18
d_call: NA
j_call: TRBJ2-1

cdr3_nt: TGCACCAGCAGCCAAGGTGCTTCCGGGACAGGGAGTGTTTTGGGCAATCAGCCCCAGCATTTT
cdr3_aa: CTSSQGASGTGSVLGNQPQHF
clone_size: NA
v_call: TRBV4-3
d_call: TRBD1
j_call: TRBJ1-5

cdr3_nt: TGTGCCAGCACCTCAGCGGGAGGGCCGTACAATGAGCAGTTCTTC
cdr3_aa: CASTSAGGPYNEQFF
clone_size: NA
v_call: TRBV28
d_call: TRBD2
j_call: TRBJ2-1

cdr3_nt: TGTGCCAGCAGTTTACAGGGTTACGAGCAGTACTTC
cdr3_aa: CASSLQGYEQYF
clone_size: NA
v_call: TRBV28
d_call: NA
j_call: TRBJ2-7

cdr3_nt: TGCAGCGTTGAAGGGACTAGCGGGAGGTGGAATGAGCAGTTCTTC
cdr3_aa: CSVEGTSGRWNEQFF
clone_size: NA
v_call: TRBV29-1
d_call: TRBD2
j_call: TRBJ2-1

cdr3_nt: TGTGCCAGCAGCCATTCGGGCCAAGAGACCCAGTACTTC
cdr3_aa: CASSHSGQETQYF
clone_size: NA
v_call: TRBV11-3
d_call: NA
j_call: TRBJ2-5

cdr3_nt: TGTGCCAGCAGCCGGAAGGGGCAAGCGGCCCGAAACACCATATATTTT
cdr3_aa: CASSRKGQAARNTIYF
clone_size: once
v_call: TRBV11-1
d_call: NA
j_call: TRBJ1-3

cdr3_nt: TGTGCCAGCTCACCAGGACAGGGCTATGGCTACACCTTC
cdr3_aa: CASSPGQGYGYTF
clone_size: NA
v_call: TRBV18
d_call: TRBD1
j_call: TRBJ1-2

cdr3_nt: TGTGCCAGCTCACCGACGACAGGGATAGATGGCTACACCTTC
cdr3_aa: CASSPTTGIDGYTF
clone_size: NA
v_call: TRBV18
d_call: TRBD1
j_call: TRBJ1-2

cdr3_nt: TGTGCCAGCGGGGATCGGTACGAGCAGTACTTC
cdr3_aa: CASGDRYEQYF
clone_size: NA
v_call: TRBV2
d_call: NA
j_call: TRBJ2-7